This entry lists 5 T cell receptor beta chains sequenced from one sample in a study of T cell repertoires in cytomegalovirus infection. TCRdb ran MiXCR on the reads and lists one entry per CDR3 protein. Among around 450,000 distinct CDR3 sequences listed, roughly 10% were seen once. Specimen: PBMCs. All receptors derive from a human donor in good health (CMV status not recorded). Some clones in this sample may be carry-over from other donors' samples.

This chain uses TRBV14 with TRBJ2-7, with 8 bases lining up with TRBD1. Per the germline V gene, CDR1 is SGHDN and CDR2 is FVKESK. Losses at the gene ends were 3 bases for V and 1 base for J; bases not matched to a gene: 11. The CDR3 sequence is 17 residues long. The CDR3 DNA follows: TGTGCCAGCAGCCACCTTAGATGGACAGGGAGGTCCTACGAGCAGTACTTC. It codes for CASSHLRWTGRSYEQYF.

The table lists this clonotype with many counts. CDR3 amino acids: CASRPPVAGPQHF. CDR3 nucleotides: TGTGCCAGCAGACCCCCGGTAGCGGGGCCCCAGCATTTT. This sequence joins TRBV6-1 and TRBJ1-5; D not resolved. Trimming left V 6 bases short and J 9 bases short, with 15 bases between. Looked up from germline, CDR1 is MNHNS and CDR2 is SASEGT. The CDR3 is made up of 13 amino acids.

The chain employs TRBV5-4 and TRBJ2-7; the match to TRBD2 covers 7 bases. Losses at the gene ends were 6 bases for V and 7 bases for J; bases not matched to a gene: 13. Germline-derived CDR1 and CDR2 are SGHNT and YYREEE (reference sequence). The CDR3 runs 14 residues. This CDR3 is CASTTLARAGEQYF. The CDR3 DNA follows: TGTGCCAGCACCACTCTAGCCAGAGCGGGAGAGCAGTACTTC.

The genes are TRBV20-1 and TRBJ2-7; 7 nucleotides line up with TRBD2. After removal of 5 bases from V and 5 bases from J, the junction contained 15 bases not matched to a gene. CDR1 is DFQATT, CDR2 SNEGSKA, per germline (reference sequence). This CDR3 has 15 residues. This chain's CDR3 is CSAPRLGGNRDEQYF. The CDR3 nucleotides are TGCAGTGCTCCCCGCCTGGGAGGGAACCGCGACGAGCAGTACTTC.

This clonotype was recorded at least ten times. V and J are TRBV7-9 and TRBJ1-6; perhaps TRBD1 as D (6 bases). V was trimmed by 2 bases and J by 6 bases, leaving 14 bases between them. The CDR3 length is 16 residues. Germline CDR1 reads SEHNR; CDR2 reads FQNEAQ (reference sequence). The CDR3: CASSLLSTGPNSPLHF. The CDR3 DNA is TGTGCCAGCAGCTTACTGTCTACAGGGCCTAATTCACCCCTCCACTTT.